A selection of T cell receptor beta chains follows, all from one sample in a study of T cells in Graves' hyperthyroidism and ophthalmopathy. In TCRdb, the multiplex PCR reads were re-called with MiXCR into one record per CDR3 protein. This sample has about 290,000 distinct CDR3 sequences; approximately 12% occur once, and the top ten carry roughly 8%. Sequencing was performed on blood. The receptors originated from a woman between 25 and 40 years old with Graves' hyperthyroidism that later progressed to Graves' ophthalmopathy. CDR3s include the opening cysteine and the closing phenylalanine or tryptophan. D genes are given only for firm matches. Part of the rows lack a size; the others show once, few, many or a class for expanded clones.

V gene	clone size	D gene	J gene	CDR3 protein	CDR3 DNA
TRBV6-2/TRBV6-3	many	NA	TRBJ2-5	CASVRSQGGTVQETQYF	TGTGCCAGCGTAAGGTCCCAGGGCGGGACAGTACAAGAGACCCAGTACTTC
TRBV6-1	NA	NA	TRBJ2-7	CASEHCEQYF	TGTGCCAGCGAGCACTGCGAGCAGTACTTC
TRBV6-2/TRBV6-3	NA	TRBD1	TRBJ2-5	CASSPLGQGTVLIKETQYF	TGTGCCAGCAGCCCCCTAGGACAGGGGACCGTATTAATCAAAGAGACCCAGTACTTC
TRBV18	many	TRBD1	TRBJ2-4	CASSPYRGWENIQYF	TGTGCCAGCTCACCCTACAGGGGGTGGGAAAACATTCAGTACTTC
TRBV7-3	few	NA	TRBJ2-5	CASSPSPQETQYF	TGTGCCAGCTCTCCTTCCCCTCAAGAGACCCAGTACTTC
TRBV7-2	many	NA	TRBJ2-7	CASSYVKGQVNEQYF	TGTGCCAGCAGCTACGTCAAGGGACAAGTGAACGAGCAGTACTTC
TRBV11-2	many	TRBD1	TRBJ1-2	CASSVEGQIYGYTF	TGTGCCAGCAGCGTAGAGGGACAGATTTATGGCTACACCTTC
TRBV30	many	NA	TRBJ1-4	CAWSGGLNEKLFF	TGTGCCTGGAGTGGGGGCCTTAATGAAAAACTGTTTTTT
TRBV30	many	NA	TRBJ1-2	CAWSAGYGYTF	TGTGCCTGGAGTGCAGGGTATGGCTACACCTTC
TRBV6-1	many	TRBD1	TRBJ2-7	CASSPTGALLREQYF	TGTGCCAGCAGTCCCACAGGGGCGCTCCTTCGGGAGCAGTACTTC
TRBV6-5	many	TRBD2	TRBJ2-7	CASSYPKSGISSYEQYF	TGTGCCAGCAGTTACCCAAAAAGCGGGATCAGCTCCTACGAGCAGTACTTC
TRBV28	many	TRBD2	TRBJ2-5	CASSLTSGIQETQYF	TGTGCCAGCAGTTTGACTAGCGGAATCCAAGAGACCCAGTACTTC
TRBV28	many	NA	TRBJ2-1	CASSLGGRGYNEQFF	TGTGCCAGCAGCCTGGGGGGAAGAGGCTACAATGAGCAGTTCTTC
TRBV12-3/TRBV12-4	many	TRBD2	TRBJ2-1	CASTHRTSPSYNEQFF	TGTGCCAGCACCCATCGGACTAGCCCCTCCTACAATGAGCAGTTCTTC
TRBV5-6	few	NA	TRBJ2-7	CASSLVGSNEQYF	TGTGCCAGCAGCTTGGTCGGGAGTAACGAGCAGTACTTC
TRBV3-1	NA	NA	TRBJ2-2	CASSHKGGGNGELFF	TGTGCCAGCAGCCATAAGGGGGGAGGAAACGGGGAGCTGTTTTTT
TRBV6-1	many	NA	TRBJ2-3	CASSVGTSTDTQYF	TGTGCCAGCAGTGTTGGGACTAGCACAGATACGCAGTATTTT
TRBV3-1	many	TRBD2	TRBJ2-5	CASSQDLAVQETQYF	TGTGCCAGCAGCCAAGACCTAGCGGTTCAAGAGACCCAGTACTTC
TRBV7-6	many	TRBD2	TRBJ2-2	CASSWTSGTGELFF	TGTGCCAGCAGCTGGACTAGCGGGACCGGGGAGCTGTTTTTT
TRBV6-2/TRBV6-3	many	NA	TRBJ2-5	CASSRIAWSGETQYF	TGTGCCAGCAGTAGGATAGCCTGGAGCGGAGAGACCCAGTACTTC
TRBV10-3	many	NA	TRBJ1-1	CAISESTDTEAFF	TGTGCCATCAGTGAGTCGACCGATACTGAAGCTTTCTTT
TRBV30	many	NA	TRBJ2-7	CAWSVGAAGASEQYF	TGTGCCTGGAGTGTGGGGGCGGCGGGGGCCTCCGAGCAGTACTTC
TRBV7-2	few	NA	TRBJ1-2	CASSLFGMDYGYTF	TGTGCCAGCAGCTTATTTGGCATGGACTATGGCTACACCTTC
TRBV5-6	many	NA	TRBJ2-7	CASSLDTEDEQYF	TGTGCCAGCAGCCTGGACACGGAGGACGAGCAGTACTTC
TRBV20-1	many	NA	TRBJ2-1	CSAREAGREEQFF	TGCAGTGCTAGAGAGGCCGGCCGGGAAGAGCAGTTCTTC
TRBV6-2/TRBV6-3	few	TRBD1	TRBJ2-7	CASSTQGASYEQYF	TGTGCCAGCAGTACACAGGGGGCCTCCTACGAGCAGTACTTC
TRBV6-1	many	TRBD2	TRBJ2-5	CASRISGRAQETQYF	TGTGCCAGCAGAATAAGCGGGAGAGCTCAAGAGACCCAGTACTTC
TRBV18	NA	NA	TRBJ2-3	CASSPPGLKDTDTQYF	TGTGCCAGCTCACCTCCCGGACTTAAGGACACAGATACGCAGTATTTT
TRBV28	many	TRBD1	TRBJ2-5	CASSRGTGGYF	TGTGCCAGCAGCCGTGGGACAGGGGGATACTTC
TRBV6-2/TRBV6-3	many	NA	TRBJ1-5	CASTTSDGPYSNQPQHF	TGTGCCAGCACCACATCGGACGGACCTTATAGCAATCAGCCCCAGCATTTT
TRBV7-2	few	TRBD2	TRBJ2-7	CASTDSTGGSYEQYF	TGTGCCAGCACCGACTCAACGGGGGGTTCCTACGAGCAGTACTTC
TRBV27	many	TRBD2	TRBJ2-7	CASSWTSEFYEQYF	TGTGCCAGCAGTTGGACTAGCGAGTTCTACGAGCAGTACTTC
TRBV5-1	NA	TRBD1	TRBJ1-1	CVSSPGQGSAFF	TGCGTCAGCAGCCCAGGACAGGGCTCGGCTTTCTTT
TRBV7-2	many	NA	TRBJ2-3	CASTLGWAPTPDTQYF	TGTGCCAGCACCTTAGGTTGGGCCCCGACGCCAGATACGCAGTATTTT
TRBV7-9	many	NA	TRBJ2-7	CASSIEDEQYF	TGTGCCAGCAGTATTGAGGACGAGCAGTACTTC
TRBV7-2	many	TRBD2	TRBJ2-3	CASNSKISAGSLTSGPSTDTQYF	TGTGCCAGCAACTCTAAGATCTCGGCGGGCAGCCTTACTAGCGGCCCAAGCACAGATACGCAGTATTTT
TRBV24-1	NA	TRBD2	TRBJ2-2	CATRAGGVRTGELFF	TGTGCCACCAGGGCGGGGGGCGTCAGAACCGGGGAGCTGTTTTTT
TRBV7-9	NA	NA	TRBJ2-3	CASSPVGEASTDTQYF	TGTGCCAGCAGCCCGGTAGGGGAGGCAAGCACAGATACGCAGTATTTT
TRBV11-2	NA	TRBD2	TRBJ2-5	CASSQGLAGGPGTQYF	TGTGCCAGCAGCCAAGGACTAGCGGGAGGGCCAGGGACCCAGTACTTC
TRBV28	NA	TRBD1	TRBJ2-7	CASNPGPGQEPYEQYF	TGTGCCAGCAATCCCGGTCCGGGACAGGAACCCTACGAGCAGTACTTC
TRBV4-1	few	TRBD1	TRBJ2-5	CASSPSYRGQQETQYF	TGCGCCAGCAGCCCGAGTTATAGGGGGCAACAAGAGACCCAGTACTTC
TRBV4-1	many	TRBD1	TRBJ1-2	CASRQTGTGVGGYTF	TGCGCCAGCAGGCAAACCGGGACAGGGGTAGGAGGCTACACCTTC
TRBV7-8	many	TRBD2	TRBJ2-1	CASSGSGNEQFF	TGTGCCAGCAGCGGTAGCGGGAATGAGCAGTTCTTC
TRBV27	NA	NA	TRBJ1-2	CASSLSGTQGGYTF	TGTGCCAGCAGTTTATCCGGGACTCAGGGTGGCTACACCTTC
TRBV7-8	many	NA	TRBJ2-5	CASSRPGQETQYF	TGTGCCAGCAGCCGGCCCGGGCAAGAGACCCAGTACTTC